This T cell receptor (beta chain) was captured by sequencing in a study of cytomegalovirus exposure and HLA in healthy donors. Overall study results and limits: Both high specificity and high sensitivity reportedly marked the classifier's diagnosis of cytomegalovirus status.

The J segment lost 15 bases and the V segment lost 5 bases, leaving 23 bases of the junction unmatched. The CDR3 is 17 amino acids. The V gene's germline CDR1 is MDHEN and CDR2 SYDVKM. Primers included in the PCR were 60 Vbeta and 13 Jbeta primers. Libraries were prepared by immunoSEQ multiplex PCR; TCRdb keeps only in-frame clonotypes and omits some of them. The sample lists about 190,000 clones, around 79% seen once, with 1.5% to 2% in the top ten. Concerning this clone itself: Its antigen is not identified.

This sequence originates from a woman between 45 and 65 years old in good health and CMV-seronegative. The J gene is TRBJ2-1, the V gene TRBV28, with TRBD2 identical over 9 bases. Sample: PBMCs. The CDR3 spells CASSPITLQGTRREGFF. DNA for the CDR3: TGTGCCAGCAGTCCCATTACTCTACAGGGGACCCGGCGGGAGGGGTTCTTC.